This TCR beta chain was captured by sequencing in a study of CD8 T cells in ankylosing spondylitis. Findings and caveats of the study: The study identified a TCR beta motif of roughly eight highly homologous variants that appeared characteristic of ankylosing spondylitis blood.

The CDR3 is made up of 15 amino acids. CDR1 is ENHRY and CDR2 is SYGVKD in the germline V gene. Construction of TCR beta libraries was performed using quantitative 5'-RACE with molecular barcodes. TCRdb fed the 5' RACE reads into MiXCR, producing one record per CDR3 protein. The data contain 670,000 or so distinct CDR3 sequences, 19% of them singletons. This clonotype was seen only a few times. Antigen: not known. At one of its ends the junction is not consistent with the germline gene, which may arise from a read error. Sequences were obtained from blood, either unsorted or a sorted T cell fraction (not recorded which). J is TRBJ1-3 and V is TRBV10-3; D remains ambiguous. The sequence was collected from a male donor with ankylosing spondylitis. The chain's CDR3 is CAISDGVNSGNIIYF. CDR3 bases: TGTGCCATCAGTGACGGTGTCAACTCTGGAAACATCATATATTTT.